The sequence of this TCR beta chain was determined in a study of radiotherapy plus CTLA-4 blockade in lung cancer. The wider study: The study recorded objective responses in roughly a sixth of patients and disease control in approximately 29%.

Trimming cost V 6 bases and J 12 bases, with 15 bases left between them. The germline V gene has CDR1 SNHLY and CDR2 FYNNEI. This CDR3 has 11 amino acids. Generated by immunoSEQ multiplex PCR, the TCRdb table keeps only in-frame clones and is missing some. The data contain about 97,000 clones, roughly 74% of them singletons. General observations from the study: Radiotherapy was combined with ipilimumab, and tumor-derived TCR clones then expanded in blood. Early clonal dynamics of blood T cells, together with interferon-beta, were reported as the best response predictor.

Of note for this clone: As yet, its antigen is unknown.

Patients had chemo-refractory metastatic non-small-cell lung cancer and received focal radiation plus CTLA-4 blockade that used ipilimumab. The sequence was obtained from a human donor with non-small cell lung cancer who had a partial response to radiotherapy plus ipilimumab. Some clones in this sample may be carry-over from other donors' samples. V and J are TRBV2 and TRBJ2-7; the D gene is possibly TRBD1 (7 bases). Sequencing was performed on peripheral blood, taken from a patient treated with radiotherapy plus ipilimumab. CDR3 DNA: TGTGCCAGCAGGGGGGGACAGCTCCTGTACTTC. This encodes CASRGGQLLYF.